The 17 T cell receptor beta chains below all came from one sample that was sequenced in a study of response to subunit inactivated influenza vaccine. Using its own MiXCR run on the RT-PCR reads, TCRdb lists one record per CDR3 protein. The sample has about 500,000 distinct CDR3 sequences; approximately 7.2% are singletons. The sequencing here drew on PBMCs from blood, taken around 25 months after vaccination. These receptors all stem from a man between 50 and 75 years old who received an inactivated influenza vaccine.

This clonotype showed up just a few times. The chain combines TRBV6-2 or TRBV6-3 with TRBJ2-7, with 7 bases that match TRBD1. V lost 2 bases and J lost 2; bases outside the gene matches: 3. This CDR3 is 14 amino acids long. CDR1 is MNHEY, CDR2 SVGEGT, per germline. The CDR3 sequence is CASSYRQGAYEQYF. Written as DNA, the CDR3 is TGTGCCAGCAGTTACCGACAGGGCGCCTACGAGCAGTACTTC.

Points on this clonotype: With a much larger clone just one base away, this may be a read error. J is TRBJ2-6 and V is TRBV24-1; D unclear. The CDR3 contains 15 residues. V was pared by 3 bases and J by 1 base, with 6 bases between. Germline CDR1 and CDR2: KGHDR and SFDVKD. The CDR3 region is CATSDEASGANVLTF. In DNA form, the CDR3 reads TGTGCCACCAGTGATGAAGCGTCTGGGGCCAACGTCCTGACTTTC.

V usage is TRBV2 and J usage is TRBJ1-4; D is perhaps TRBD1 (5 bases). V lost 3 bases and J 10 bases, leaving 15 bases between the germline ends. The CDR3 is made up of 14 amino acids. Germline V gene sequence: CDR1 SNHLY, CDR2 FYNNEI. Here the CDR3 DNA reads TGTGCCAGCAGTGAGGGCAGGGTCGGCGGAAAACTGTTTTTT. Its protein product is CASSEGRVGGKLFF.

This clonotype was seen at least ten times. CDR3 in DNA: TGTGCCAGCAGCGTAGACAGCTCTGGAAACACCATATATTTT. Its translation is CASSVDSSGNTIYF. The chain employs TRBV9 and TRBJ1-3; D not certain. Trimming took 0 bases from V and 0 from J, leaving 4 bases between them. Germline CDR1 reads SGDLS; CDR2 reads YYNGEE. The CDR3 loop spans 14 amino acids.

The chain is built from TRBV7-2 and TRBJ1-4; D is uncertain. Germline lookup yields CDR1 SGHTA and CDR2 FQGNSA. CDR3 length equals 14 residues. The V and J ends lost 3 bases and 8 bases respectively, with 13 bases between them. The chain's CDR3 is CASSFGSRSEKLFF. CDR3 in DNA: TGTGCCAGCAGCTTTGGCAGCCGCTCCGAAAAACTGTTTTTT.

The table lists this clonotype with many counts. V and J are TRBV12-3 or TRBV12-4 and TRBJ2-3; D gene unclear. There are 14 residues in the CDR3. V was clipped by 2 bases and J by 0 bases, with 6 bases between them. CDR3 nucleotide sequence: TGTGCCAGCAGTTTATCTGACAGCACAGATACGCAGTATTTT. The encoded protein is CASSLSDSTDTQYF.

The table lists this clonotype with a count of one. One end of the junction fails to match germline, which may point to a read error. The chain carries TRBV7-9 and TRBJ2-1; no firm D call. Germline-derived CDR1 and CDR2 are SEHNR and FQNEAQ (reference sequence). This CDR3 has 11 amino acids. CDR3 DNA: TGTGACAGCAGCTTCCAGCATGAGCAGTTCTTC. Protein sequence: CDSSFQHEQFF.

This clonotype occurred a few times. The V and J genes are TRBV27 and TRBJ2-2, with D maybe TRBD2 (6 bases). Deletions cut 3 bases from V and 4 bases from J, with 21 bases between. The CDR3 length is 18 residues. Germline CDR1 MNHEY, CDR2 SMNVEV (reference sequence). The CDR3 protein is CASSLMAGIGRGTGELFF. The CDR3, as DNA: TGTGCCAGCAGTTTGATGGCCGGCATTGGGCGGGGCACCGGGGAGCTGTTTTTT.

The chain combines TRBV12-3 or TRBV12-4 with TRBJ1-3; D gene unclear. There are 14 residues in the CDR3. Trimming took off 3 bases at V and 2 bases at J, with 8 bases between the two ends. The CDR3 reads CASSFSGAGNTIYF. In DNA, the CDR3 is TGTGCCAGCAGTTTTAGCGGCGCTGGAAACACCATATATTTT.

This clonotype was recorded many times. The CDR3 sequence is CASSRTGWGQETQYF. In DNA, the CDR3 is TGTGCCAGCAGTCGGACAGGGTGGGGTCAAGAGACCCAGTACTTC. V gene TRBV5-5 combines with J gene TRBJ2-5; 8 bases align to TRBD1. Per germline, CDR1 SGHKS and CDR2 YYEKEE (reference sequence). The CDR3 has 15 residues. Unmatched junction bases numbered 8, after V lost 5 bases and J lost 2 bases. The full variable domain, rest sourced from reference TRBV5-5 and TRBJ2-5, is DAGVTQSPTHLIKTRGQQVTLRCSPISGHKSVSWYQQVLGQGPQFIFQYYEKEERGRGNFPDRFSARQFPNYSSELNVNALLLGDSALYLCASSRTGWGQETQYFGPGTRLLVL.

The chain joins TRBV5-4 to TRBJ2-3, with TRBD1 matching 8 bases. The CDR3 consists of 15 residues. CDR1 is SGHNT, CDR2 YYREEE, per germline (reference sequence). Trimming cost V 0 bases and J 2 bases; bases outside gene matches: 2. CDR3 in amino acids: CASSLDRGFTDTQYF. DNA for the CDR3: TGTGCCAGCAGCTTGGACAGGGGGTTCACAGATACGCAGTATTTT.

This chain uses TRBV6-1 with TRBJ1-5, with D tentatively TRBD1 (5 bases). The CDR3 loop spans 15 amino acids. Trimming took off 8 bases at V and 1 base at J, with 15 bases between the two ends. Germline V gene data show CDR1 as MNHNS and CDR2 as SASEGT. This CDR3 is CASHRSSLSNQPQHF. DNA of the CDR3: TGTGCCAGCCACAGGTCCTCGCTAAGCAATCAGCCCCAGCATTTT.

This clonotype was counted only a few times. The chain uses TRBV20-1 and TRBJ2-7, with 9 bases matching TRBD2. Looked up from germline, CDR1 is DFQATT and CDR2 is SNEGSKA (reference sequence). Trimming cost V 5 bases and J 3 bases; bases outside gene matches: 14. This CDR3 region has 16 residues. CDR3 bases: TGCAGTGCTTCCCCGGAGCTAGCGGGACGGATCTACGAGCAGTACTTC. Protein product: CSASPELAGRIYEQYF.

This clonotype counts as medium-sized. The chain uses TRBV18 and TRBJ2-3; the D is unclear. This CDR3 contains 12 residues. Trimming shortened V by 3 bases and J by 3 bases, and 4 bases separated the two germline ends. CDR1 and CDR2 (germline): KGHSH, LQKENI. CDR3 sequence reads: CASSPSTDTQYF. The CDR3 coding sequence is TGTGCCAGCTCACCGAGTACAGATACGCAGTATTTT.

This clonotype was seen only a few times. J is TRBJ1-6 and V is TRBV6-2 or TRBV6-3; TRBD1 matches at 10 bases. After removal of 4 bases from V and 13 bases from J, the junction contained 13 bases not matched to a gene. The CDR3 loop spans 16 amino acids. CDR1 is MNHEY and CDR2 is SVGEGT in the germline V gene. The CDR3 loop reads CASSSDRGFGSSPLHF. CDR3 nucleotide sequence: TGTGCCAGCAGTTCGGACAGGGGGTTCGGTAGTTCGCCCCTCCACTTT.

Only a few counts were recorded for this clonotype. The chain joins TRBV20-1 to TRBJ2-1; TRBD2 matches at 7 bases. J was trimmed by 11 bases and V by 3 bases; bases with no gene match: 7. Germline V gene data show CDR1 as DFQATT and CDR2 as SNEGSKA (reference sequence). The CDR3 has 12 amino acids. This chain's CDR3 is CSASRDYGKQFF. CDR3 sequence (DNA): TGCAGTGCTAGCCGGGACTATGGAAAGCAGTTCTTC.

The CDR3 is CASSYNGGTNEKLFF. The CDR3 bases are TGTGCCAGCAGTTACAATGGAGGGACTAATGAAAAACTGTTTTTT. The genes are TRBV6-5 and TRBJ1-4; no reliable D call. Trimming took off 2 bases at V and 2 bases at J, with 9 bases between the two ends. From germline, CDR1 is MNHEY and CDR2 SVGAGI. CDR3 length: 15 residues.